The 29 T cell receptor beta chains below come from one sample, sequenced in a study of blood T cell repertoires in COVID-19. The repertoire was sequenced with immunoSEQ multiplex PCR; TCRdb's copy has only in-frame clones and lacks some. The sample holds hundreds of thousands of clones; approximately 83% are singletons and the top ten take 10% to 15%. Sequenced sample: peripheral blood. The receptor source for this set is a human donor in a cohort sampled during active COVID-19.

The rearrangement uses TRBV5-4 and TRBJ2-5; 12 bases align to TRBD1. Germline V gives CDR1 SGHNT, CDR2 YYREEE (reference sequence). The junction had 10 bases not matched to a gene; V was cut back by 4 bases and J by 3 bases. The CDR3 is made up of 17 amino acids. CDR3 nucleotides: TGTGCCAGCAGCCCGCCGGGGACAGGGGGCGCGAAAGAGACCCAGTACTTC. Its translation is CASSPPGTGGAKETQYF. Looking up the rest from reference TRBV5-4 and TRBJ2-5 gives the full variable domain: ETGVTQSPTHLIKTRGQQVTLRCSSQSGHNTVSWYQQALGQGPQFIFQYYREEENGRGNFPPRFSGLQFPNYSSELNVNALELDDSALYLCASSPPGTGGAKETQYFGPGTRLLVL.

This rearrangement joins TRBV5-1 to TRBJ2-1; the D is unclear. V was trimmed by 0 bases and J by 12 bases, leaving 13 bases between them. This CDR3 region has 13 residues. Germline V gives CDR1 SGHRS, CDR2 YFSETQ. The CDR3 sequence is CASSLGSPRMQFF. The CDR3 nucleotides read TGCGCCAGCAGCTTGGGTAGTCCGCGTATGCAGTTCTTC.

V and J are TRBV19 and TRBJ2-5; possible D gene TRBD2, 6 bases. The length of the CDR3 is 17 residues. The V and J ends lost 0 bases and 5 bases respectively, with 19 bases between them. Germline V gene lookup returns CDR1 LNHDA and CDR2 SQIVND (reference sequence). The CDR3 DNA reads TGTGCCAGTAGTATAGATTACAGGCAGGGAGGCTTGGAGACCCAGTACTTC. Protein: CASSIDYRQGGLETQYF.

The V and J genes are TRBV9 and TRBJ2-1, with a tentative D call TRBD2 (5 bases). Germline V gene lookup returns CDR1 SGDLS and CDR2 YYNGEE. With 4 bases removed from V and 6 bases from J, the gap between germline ends came to 20 bases. The CDR3 length is 16 residues. This CDR3 is CASSHSDSPSTNEQFF. In DNA, the CDR3 is TGTGCCAGCAGCCACTCAGACTCCCCTAGCACCAATGAGCAGTTCTTC. Together with reference TRBV9 and TRBJ2-1, the CDR3 gives the full variable domain: DSGVTQTPKHLITATGQRVTLRCSPRSGDLSVYWYQQSLDQGLQFLIQYYNGEERAKGNILERFSAQQFPDLHSELNLSSLELGDSALYFCASSHSDSPSTNEQFFGPGTRLTVL.

This sequence joins TRBV4-2 and TRBJ2-7; 7 bases fit TRBD2. There are 15 residues in the CDR3. Losses at the gene ends were 5 bases for V and 4 bases for J; bases not matched to a gene: 11. Per the germline V gene, CDR1 is LGHNA and CDR2 is YNFKEQ. The CDR3 loop is CASSKSTSTNYEQYF. CDR3 nucleotides: TGTGCCAGCAGCAAATCGACTAGCACCAATTACGAGCAGTACTTC.

This chain uses TRBV19 with TRBJ2-1; 12 bases are shared with TRBD2. The CDR3 extends over 15 amino acids. Germline CDR1 and CDR2: LNHDA and SQIVND (reference sequence). The V segment lost 5 bases and the J segment 16 bases; nucleotides outside the gene matches: 15. CDR3: CASSGPGLAGAFIFF. CDR3 nucleotide sequence: TGTGCCAGTAGTGGACCGGGACTAGCGGGTGCTTTCATTTTCTTC.

This clone was seen only a few times. V is TRBV12-3 or TRBV12-4 and J is TRBJ2-3, with D unclear. V dropped 5 bases and J dropped 2 bases, with 5 bases sitting between them. The CDR3 has 12 amino acids. The CDR3: CASSPVTDTQYF. The CDR3 region has the DNA TGTGCCAGCAGTCCCGTCACAGATACGCAGTATTTT.

This sequence joins TRBV28 and TRBJ2-3; 8 bases are shared with TRBD1. The junction had 8 bases not matched to a gene; V was cut back by 5 bases and J by 1 base. The CDR3 runs to 16 residues. Looked up from germline, CDR1 is MDHEN and CDR2 is SYDVKM. This CDR3 reads CASSPGGAGGTDTQYF. CDR3 DNA: TGTGCCAGCAGTCCAGGGGGCGCGGGTGGCACAGATACGCAGTATTTT.

The DNA for the CDR3 is TGTGCCAGCAGCTTAGCTCCATGGGCCCCCCCGAACACCGGGGAGCTGTTTTTT. Translation gives CASSLAPWAPPNTGELFF. The chain uses TRBV7-8 and TRBJ2-2; D gene unclear. Germline CDR1 reads SGHVS; CDR2 reads FQNEAQ. V was cut by 0 bases and J by 0 bases, with 14 bases left in between. The CDR3 length is 18 residues.

In its sample, this clone was seen a few times. The rearrangement links TRBV9 to TRBJ2-5; a possible D gene is TRBD2 (5 bases). Trimming cost V 4 bases and J 5 bases, with 21 bases left between them. CDR3 length: 16 amino acids. Germline V gives CDR1 SGDLS, CDR2 YYNGEE. The DNA of the CDR3 is TGTGCCAGCAGCATGAACACGGGGTCTGAGACGGAGACCCAGTACTTC. Translation gives CASSMNTGSETETQYF.

The chain links TRBV13 to TRBJ2-5; D is unclear. Trimming pared 5 bases from V and 3 bases from J, leaving 13 bases between. Germline V CDR1 and CDR2: PRHDT, FYEKMQ (reference sequence). The CDR3 has 14 amino acids. CDR3 DNA: TGTGCCAGCAGCCCGAGGTCAACTAAAGAGACCCAGTACTTC. Amino acids: CASSPRSTKETQYF.

The J gene is TRBJ2-3, the V gene TRBV29-1; D possibly corresponds to TRBD1 (6 bases). The ends were cut back, 7 bases at V and 2 bases at J, with 16 bases in the middle. The CDR3 is 14 amino acids. Germline V gene lookup returns CDR1 SQVTM and CDR2 ANQGSEA. In nucleotides, the CDR3 is TGCAGCGCAATCAACAGGGCAACCACAGATACGCAGTATTTT. It translates to CSAINRATTDTQYF.

The chain joins TRBV7-9 to TRBJ2-7, with D possibly matching TRBD1 (6 bases). The CDR3 totals 14 residues. Between the trimmed V and J ends, which lost 5 bases and 5 bases, there was a span of 16 bases. Germline CDR1 SEHNR, CDR2 FQNEAQ (reference sequence). The chain's CDR3 is CASSSRDKRDEQYF. The DNA of the CDR3 is TGTGCCAGCAGCAGCCGGGACAAGAGGGACGAGCAGTACTTC. Supplemented by reference TRBV7-9 and TRBJ2-7, the full variable domain reads DTGVSQNPRHKITKRGQNVTFRCDPISEHNRLYWYRQTLGQGPEFLTYFQNEAQLEKSRLLSDRFSAERPKGSFSTLEIQRTEQGDSAMYLCASSSRDKRDEQYFGPGTRLTVT.

J is TRBJ2-1 and V is TRBV5-5; 12 bases map to TRBD2. Losses at the gene ends were 4 bases for V and 4 bases for J; bases not matched to a gene: 9. This CDR3 comprises 17 residues. Germline-derived CDR1 and CDR2 are SGHKS and YYEKEE (reference sequence). CDR3: CASSRGGLAGDYNEQFF. DNA of the CDR3: TGTGCCAGCAGCCGCGGGGGACTAGCGGGTGATTACAATGAGCAGTTCTTC.

The chain uses TRBV6-1 and TRBJ1-2; TRBD1 matches 9 bases. CDR3 length: 17 residues. Trimming took 2 bases from V and 5 from J; bases not matched to a gene: 12. CDR1 and CDR2 from the germline V gene are MNHNS and SASEGT. CDR3 DNA: TGTGCCAGCAGTGAATATGGACAGGGGAGTACGGGGTATGGCTACACCTTC. Protein product: CASSEYGQGSTGYGYTF.

The rearrangement uses TRBV5-1 and TRBJ2-1, with 10 bases fitting TRBD1. The germline CDR1 and CDR2 sequences are SGHRS and YFSETQ. With V trimmed by 2 bases and J by 8 bases, 4 bases remained unmatched. The CDR3 spans 14 residues. The CDR3 protein is CASSLTTGGDEQFF. DNA of the CDR3: TGCGCCAGCAGCTTAACGACAGGGGGCGATGAGCAGTTCTTC.

V is TRBV7-9 and J is TRBJ2-7; TRBD1 aligns across 7 bases. This CDR3 has 17 residues. CDR1 SEHNR and CDR2 FQNEAQ come from the germline V gene (reference sequence). V trimming: 3 bases; J trimming: 0 bases; junction bases outside the gene matches: 11. CDR3 residues: CASSLVRWDSFSYEQYF. DNA for the CDR3: TGTGCCAGCAGCTTGGTGAGGTGGGACAGCTTCTCCTACGAGCAGTACTTC. Full variable domain (rest looked up from reference TRBV7-9 and TRBJ2-7): DTGVSQNPRHKITKRGQNVTFRCDPISEHNRLYWYRQTLGQGPEFLTYFQNEAQLEKSRLLSDRFSAERPKGSFSTLEIQRTEQGDSAMYLCASSLVRWDSFSYEQYFGPGTRLTVT.

CDR3: CASSPRGSSGNTIYF. CDR3 coding DNA: TGTGCCAGCAGCCCCAGGGGTTCGTCTGGAAACACCATATATTTT. The chain uses TRBV27 and TRBJ1-3; TRBD1 might be the D (6 bases). The CDR3 covers 15 residues. Trimming took off 6 bases at V and 1 base at J, with 13 bases between the two ends. In germline, CDR1 is MNHEY, CDR2 SMNVEV (reference sequence).

The V call is TRBV19, the J call TRBJ2-1; 12 nucleotides line up with TRBD2. Germline lookup yields CDR1 LNHDA and CDR2 SQIVND (reference sequence). V dropped 6 bases and J dropped 6; count of bases not matched to a gene: 6. This CDR3 spans 15 amino acids. The CDR3 DNA reads as TGTGCCAGTAGACTAGGACTAGCGGGACCCAATGAGCAGTTCTTC. Amino acid sequence: CASRLGLAGPNEQFF.

This chain links TRBV5-6 with TRBJ2-1; 13 bases agree with TRBD2. CDR1 and CDR2 from the germline V gene are SGHDT and YYEEEE. The CDR3 consists of 19 residues. Unmatched junction bases numbered 15, after V lost 3 bases and J lost 6 bases. CDR3 amino acids: CASSSPTDQGLAGPNEQFF. CDR3 DNA sequence: TGTGCCAGCAGCTCCCCGACGGACCAGGGACTAGCGGGACCCAATGAGCAGTTCTTC.

As regards this clone: Other DNA sequences of this sample code for an identical CDR3. This chain links TRBV6-6 with TRBJ1-5; D gene uncertain. The V and J ends lost 2 bases and 1 base respectively, with 9 bases between them. Germline V gene data show CDR1 as MNHNY and CDR2 as SVGAGI (reference sequence). The CDR3 runs to 15 residues. The CDR3 protein is CASSYEGGSNQPQHF. CDR3 bases: TGTGCCAGCAGTTACGAGGGCGGGAGCAATCAGCCCCAGCATTTT.

This chain uses TRBV7-9 with TRBJ1-1, with 7 bases fitting TRBD1. The CDR3 has 18 residues. J was trimmed by 0 bases and V by 0 bases; bases with no gene match: 10. Per germline, CDR1 SEHNR and CDR2 FQNEAQ (reference sequence). In DNA form, the CDR3 reads TGTGCCAGCAGCTTAGCGAAACCGGGACAGAGGATGAACACTGAAGCTTTCTTT. Encoded protein: CASSLAKPGQRMNTEAFF.

This chain uses TRBV4-2 with TRBJ2-3, with 9 nucleotides matching TRBD2. From germline, CDR1 is LGHNA and CDR2 YNFKEQ. The CDR3 is 18 amino acids. V shed 0 bases and J 0 bases; nucleotides not matched to a gene: 7. The CDR3 DNA reads TGTGCCAGCAGCCAAGACTTTAGCGGGAGAGGGAGCACAGATACGCAGTATTTT. It is translated as CASSQDFSGRGSTDTQYF.

The J gene is TRBJ1-2, the V gene TRBV28; D gene ambiguous. Trimming took off 8 bases at V and 1 base at J, with 14 bases between the two ends. Germline V gives CDR1 MDHEN, CDR2 SYDVKM. CDR3 length equals 14 residues. CDR3 sequence (DNA): TGTGCCAGCTCGTCCGTCACATTTAACTATGGCTACACCTTC. Translated, it gives CASSSVTFNYGYTF.

This chain connects TRBV10-3 to TRBJ2-7; D is unresolved. CDR1 is ENHRY, CDR2 SYGVKD, per germline. V was cut by 3 bases and J by 3 bases, with 9 bases left in between. There are 13 residues in the CDR3. The DNA of the CDR3 is TGTGCCATCAGTGATGGAGCAAGCTACGAGCAGTACTTC. Protein sequence: CAISDGASYEQYF.

This chain links TRBV27 with TRBJ2-2; TRBD1 aligns across 7 bases. The CDR3 is 15 amino acids. With V trimmed by 7 bases and J by 5 bases, 10 bases remained unmatched. The germline V gene encodes CDR1 MNHEY and CDR2 SMNVEV (reference sequence). The CDR3 sequence is CASKRRQGETGELFF. The CDR3 nucleotides read TGTGCCAGCAAACGGCGGCAGGGGGAAACCGGGGAGCTGTTTTTT.

J is TRBJ1-2 and V is TRBV4-3; D is perhaps TRBD1 (5 bases). CDR1 is LGHNA, CDR2 YSLEER, per germline. The length of the CDR3 is 14 residues. V was pared by 0 bases and J by 2 bases, with 7 bases between. For the CDR3, the DNA is TGCGCCAGCAGCCAAGATCGGGGGAACTATGGCTACACCTTC. It is translated as CASSQDRGNYGYTF.

This clone came up once. The V and J genes are TRBV18 and TRBJ2-2; D is unclear. The CDR3 runs to 13 residues. The germline gives CDR1 KGHSH, CDR2 LQKENI. Trimming pared 3 bases from V and 6 bases from J, leaving 8 bases between. The CDR3 DNA reads as TGTGCCAGCTCACCTTTAGCTCCCGGGGAGCTGTTTTTT. Translating gives CASSPLAPGELFF.

This clone was found a few times. V gene TRBV10-3 combines with J gene TRBJ2-5; possible D gene TRBD2, 7 bases. The CDR3 loop spans 15 amino acids. V gave up 8 bases and J gave up 3 bases, with 19 bases separating them. The germline V gene encodes CDR1 ENHRY and CDR2 SYGVKD. CDR3 sequence: CAIRTLGGGEETQYF. The CDR3 DNA sequence: TGTGCCATCCGGACGTTGGGGGGGGGCGAAGAGACCCAGTACTTC.